These T cell receptor beta chains were read from a single sample in a study of CD8 T cells in Susac syndrome. A single record per CDR3 protein comes from TCRdb applying MiXCR to the immunoSEQ multiplex PCR reads. Of approximately 200,000 distinct CDR3 sequences listed, 80% to 95% were seen once; the top ten hold around 0.15%. Sequenced sample: CD8+ T cells from PBMCs. Source of these receptors: a human donor with multiple sclerosis. Both conserved end residues are part of each CDR3. D genes are given only for firm matches. Some rows have no size entry. The others give once, few or many, or a class for an expanded clone.

clone_size	d_call	cdr3_length	v_call	j_call	cdr3_aa	cdr3_nt
.	.	14	TRBV30	TRBJ2-2	CAWSVGRNTGELFF	TGTGCCTGGAGTGTCGGGAGGAACACCGGGGAGCTGTTTTTT
.	.	13	TRBV30	TRBJ2-3	CAWNSASTDTQYF	TGTGCCTGGAATTCGGCTAGCACAGATACGCAGTATTTT
.	.	13	TRBV19	TRBJ2-1	CASSIVSGNEQFF	TGTGCCAGTAGTATAGTATCGGGTAATGAGCAGTTCTTC
.	.	14	TRBV12-3/TRBV12-4	TRBJ2-4	CASSSRTGIGIQYF	TGTGCCAGCAGTTCCCGCACAGGTATTGGCATTCAGTACTTC
.	TRBD2	18	TRBV12-5	TRBJ2-3	CASGLAVTSGVYTDTQYF	TGTGCTAGTGGTTTGGCCGTGACTAGCGGGGTTTACACAGATACGCAGTATTTT
.	TRBD2	15	TRBV12-3/TRBV12-4	TRBJ2-3	CASSRLAGVTDTQYF	TGTGCCAGCAGTCGACTAGCGGGAGTGACAGATACGCAGTATTTT
.	TRBD2	15	TRBV9	TRBJ2-1	CASSFSGLSYNEQFF	TGTGCCAGCAGCTTTAGCGGGCTTTCCTACAATGAGCAGTTCTTC
.	.	13	TRBV19	TRBJ2-7	CASSPGHSYEQYF	TGTGCCAGTAGTCCGGGACACTCCTACGAGCAGTACTTC
.	.	17	TRBV9	TRBJ2-1	CASSPYVTIEAYNEQFF	TGTGCCAGCAGCCCTTATGTGACGATTGAGGCCTACAATGAGCAGTTCTTC
once	.	15	TRBV4-1	TRBJ2-5	CASSQVGDPYETQYF	TGCGCCAGCAGCCAAGTCGGGGACCCTTACGAGACCCAGTACTTC
.	.	15	TRBV5-1	TRBJ2-4	CASSFSGMAKNIQYF	TGCGCCAGCAGCTTCTCAGGGATGGCCAAAAACATTCAGTACTTC
.	.	13	TRBV7-9	TRBJ1-4	CASSLSMGRELFF	TGTGCCAGCAGCTTATCGATGGGGCGCGAACTGTTTTTT
.	.	13	TRBV19	TRBJ1-1	CASSPYTNTEAFF	TGTGCCAGTAGTCCGTACACCAACACTGAAGCTTTCTTT
.	.	13	TRBV9	TRBJ2-2	CASSPQQIGELFF	TGTGCCAGCAGCCCCCAGCAAATCGGGGAGCTGTTTTTT
.	TRBD1	15	TRBV9	TRBJ1-2	CASSATGGSIYGYTF	TGTGCCAGCAGCGCTACAGGGGGCAGTATCTATGGCTACACCTTC
.	.	15	TRBV4-1	TRBJ1-1	CASSQKGAGGAEAFF	TGCGCCAGCAGCCAAAAGGGCGCGGGGGGGGCAGAAGCTTTCTTT
.	.	13	TRBV18	TRBJ2-1	CASSPPEGMGQFF	TGTGCCAGCTCACCACCGGAGGGGATGGGGCAGTTCTTC
once	TRBD2	18	TRBV5-1	TRBJ2-6	CASSLEGRGGSGANVLTF	TGCGCCAGCAGCTTGGAGGGTCGGGGGGGATCTGGGGCCAACGTCCTGACTTTC
.	TRBD1	13	TRBV20-1	TRBJ2-5	CSAREQGAETQYF	TGCAGTGCTAGAGAACAGGGGGCGGAGACCCAGTACTTC
.	.	14	TRBV10-2	TRBJ1-5	CASSEGGKSQPQHF	TGCGCCAGCAGTGAGGGGGGGAAGTCTCAGCCCCAGCATTTT
.	TRBD1	19	TRBV7-9	TRBJ2-1	CASSFRQGAYISSYNEQFF	TGTGCCAGCAGCTTTAGACAGGGGGCCTATATTAGCTCCTACAATGAGCAGTTCTTC
few	TRBD2	15	TRBV20-1	TRBJ2-7	CSAKADGLDYYEQYF	TGCAGTGCTAAAGCCGACGGACTAGATTACTACGAGCAGTACTTC
.	TRBD2	16	TRBV6-2/TRBV6-3	TRBJ2-7	CASSYGLAATPYEQYF	TGTGCCAGCAGTTACGGTCTAGCGGCGACCCCCTACGAGCAGTACTTC
.	.	13	TRBV7-3	TRBJ1-1	CASSLITGGEAFF	TGTGCCAGCAGCTTAATAACGGGGGGTGAAGCTTTCTTT
.	.	17	TRBV15	TRBJ1-5	CATSRDPGLYSNQPQHF	TGTGCCACCAGCAGAGATCCAGGCCTGTATAGCAATCAGCCCCAGCATTTT
.	.	16	TRBV6-2/TRBV6-3	TRBJ1-1	CASSYSIGLLGTEAFF	TGTGCCAGCAGTTACTCGATAGGACTTCTGGGCACTGAAGCTTTCTTT
once	.	14	TRBV5-1	TRBJ1-5	CASSLEGSNQPQHF	TGCGCCAGCAGCTTGGAGGGCAGCAATCAGCCCCAGCATTTT
.	TRBD1	16	TRBV27	TRBJ2-1	CATLGVGRGHYNEQFF	TGTGCCACCCTCGGGGTGGGTAGGGGGCACTACAATGAGCAGTTCTTC
once	TRBD1	14	TRBV12-3/TRBV12-4	TRBJ2-1	CASSLGQGVNEQFF	TGTGCCAGCAGTTTAGGACAGGGTGTCAATGAGCAGTTCTTC
.	.	13	TRBV7-9	TRBJ2-1	CASYREPYNEQFF	TGTGCCAGCTACCGGGAGCCCTACAATGAGCAGTTCTTC